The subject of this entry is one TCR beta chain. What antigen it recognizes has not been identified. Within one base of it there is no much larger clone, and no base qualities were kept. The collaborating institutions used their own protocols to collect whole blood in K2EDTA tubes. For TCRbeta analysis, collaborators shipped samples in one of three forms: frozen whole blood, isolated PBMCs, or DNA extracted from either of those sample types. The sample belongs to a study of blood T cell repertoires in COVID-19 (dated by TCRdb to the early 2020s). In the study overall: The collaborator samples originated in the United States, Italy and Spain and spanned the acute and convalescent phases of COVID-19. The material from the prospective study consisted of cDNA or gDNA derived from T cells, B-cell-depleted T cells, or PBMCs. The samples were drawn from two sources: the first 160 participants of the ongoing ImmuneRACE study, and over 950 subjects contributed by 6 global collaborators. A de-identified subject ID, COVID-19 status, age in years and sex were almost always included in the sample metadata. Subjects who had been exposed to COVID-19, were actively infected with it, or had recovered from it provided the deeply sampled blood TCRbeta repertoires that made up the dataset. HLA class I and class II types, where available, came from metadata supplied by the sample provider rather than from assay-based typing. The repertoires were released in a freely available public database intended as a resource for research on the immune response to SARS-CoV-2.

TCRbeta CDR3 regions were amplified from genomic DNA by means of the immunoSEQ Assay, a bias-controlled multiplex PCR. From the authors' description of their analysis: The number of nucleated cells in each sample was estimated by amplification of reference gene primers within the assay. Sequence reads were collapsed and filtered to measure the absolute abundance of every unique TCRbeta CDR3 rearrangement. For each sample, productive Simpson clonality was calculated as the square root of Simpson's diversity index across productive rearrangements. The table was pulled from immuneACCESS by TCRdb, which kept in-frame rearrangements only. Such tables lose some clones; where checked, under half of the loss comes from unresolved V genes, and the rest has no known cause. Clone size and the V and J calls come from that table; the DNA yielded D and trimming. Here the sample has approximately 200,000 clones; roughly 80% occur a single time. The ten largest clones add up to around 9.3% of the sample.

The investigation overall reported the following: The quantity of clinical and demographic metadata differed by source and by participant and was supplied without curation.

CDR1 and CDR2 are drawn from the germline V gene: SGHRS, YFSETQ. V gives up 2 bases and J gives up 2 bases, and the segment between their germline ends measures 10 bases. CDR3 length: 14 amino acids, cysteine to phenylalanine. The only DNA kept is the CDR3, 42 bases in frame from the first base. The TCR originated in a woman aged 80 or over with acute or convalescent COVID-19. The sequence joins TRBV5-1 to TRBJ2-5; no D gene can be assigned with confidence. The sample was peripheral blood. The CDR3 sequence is CASSLKLQQETQYF. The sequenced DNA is TGCGCCAGCAGCTTAAAACTACAACAAGAGACCCAGTACTTC.